Listed below are T cell receptor beta chains from one sample, sequenced in a study of OX40 agonist ivuxolimab in advanced cancers. The repertoire was sequenced with immunoSEQ multiplex PCR; TCRdb's copy has only in-frame clones and lacks some. Of roughly 24,000 clones listed, 79% are singletons. Sequenced material: CD4+ or CD8+ T cells sorted from blood, taken in a trial of the OX40 agonist ivuxolimab. All receptors come from an adult with an advanced solid tumor such as melanoma, head and neck, liver or kidney cancer. Both conserved end residues are part of each CDR3. A D gene is named only where the DNA matches it firmly. Expanded clones get a size class; other rows say once, few or many, or leave the size out.

V,size,J,D,CDR3,DNA
TRBV28,.,TRBJ1-1,.,CASSPGPIPEAFF,TGTGCCAGCAGCCCCGGGCCCATCCCTGAAGCTTTCTTT
TRBV7-7,.,TRBJ2-1,TRBD2,CASSPSGNTEQFF,TGTGCCAGCAGTCCAAGCGGGAACACTGAGCAGTTCTTC
TRBV7-3,.,TRBJ1-1,.,CASSAMGVGTEAFF,TGTGCCAGCAGCGCCATGGGGGTGGGCACTGAAGCTTTCTTT
TRBV28,few,TRBJ1-2,.,CASSLSDGDINYGYTF,TGTGCCAGCAGTCTATCAGACGGGGATATTAACTATGGCTACACCTTC
TRBV5-6,.,TRBJ2-5,TRBD1,CASSGDRGETRETQYF,TGTGCCAGCAGCGGGGACAGGGGGGAGACTAGAGAGACCCAGTACTTC
TRBV7-8,.,TRBJ1-1,.,CASGLPGAEGTEAFF,TGTGCCAGCGGCCTCCCCGGGGCCGAAGGCACTGAAGCTTTCTTT
TRBV21-1,.,TRBJ2-7,.,CASSPRTGGHEQYF,TGTGCCAGCAGCCCCCGGACAGGGGGCCACGAGCAGTACTTC
TRBV30,once,TRBJ1-3,.,CAWSPDSNIGNTIYF,TGTGCCTGGAGCCCGGACAGTAACATAGGAAACACCATATATTTT
TRBV7-6,.,TRBJ2-2,TRBD2,CASSLPGGRGVTGELFF,TGTGCCAGCAGCTTACCGGGGGGTCGGGGGGTCACCGGGGAGCTGTTTTTT
TRBV28,.,TRBJ2-3,.,CASSVLDTQYF,TGTGCCAGCAGTGTTCTAGATACGCAGTATTTT
TRBV9,.,TRBJ2-1,TRBD2,CASSVEGLADNEQFF,TGTGCCAGCAGCGTAGAGGGACTAGCGGACAATGAGCAGTTCTTC
TRBV7-4,.,TRBJ2-5,.,CGLDSPAEETQYF,TGCGGTCTCGACTCCCCGGCAGAAGAGACCCAGTACTTC
TRBV19,once,TRBJ1-2,.,CASSPPRTASYGYTF,TGTGCCAGTAGTCCCCCAAGGACAGCCAGCTATGGCTACACCTTC
TRBV5-6,.,TRBJ2-7,TRBD2,CASSPGTSGFYEQYF,TGTGCCAGCAGCCCCGGGACTAGCGGTTTCTACGAGCAGTACTTC
TRBV7-9,once,TRBJ2-7,.,CASSFNRGQIYEQYF,TGTGCCAGCAGCTTTAATCGGGGGCAGATCTACGAGCAGTACTTC
TRBV28,.,TRBJ1-1,.,CASSLGAGGGDEAFF,TGTGCCAGCAGTTTAGGGGCGGGGGGCGGCGATGAAGCTTTCTTT
TRBV19,.,TRBJ2-2,.,CASSIGQGFGELFF,TGTGCCAGTAGTATCGGTCAGGGGTTTGGGGAGCTGTTTTTT
TRBV20-1,.,TRBJ1-1,.,CRAGRDTEAFF,TGCAGGGCGGGCCGGGACACTGAAGCTTTCTTT
TRBV16,.,TRBJ2-3,TRBD2,CASSRIWGTSGDTQYF,TGTGCCAGCAGCCGAATTTGGGGGACTAGCGGAGATACGCAGTATTTT
TRBV4-2,.,TRBJ1-5,TRBD1,CASSLQGLNQPQHF,TGTGCCAGCAGCCTACAGGGGCTTAATCAGCCCCAGCATTTT
TRBV2,.,TRBJ2-7,.,CASTLAGSYEQYF,TGTGCCAGCACCCTGGCTGGCTCCTACGAGCAGTACTTC
TRBV28,.,TRBJ2-3,TRBD2,CASRLAGETDTQYF,TGTGCCAGCCGACTAGCGGGGGAAACAGATACGCAGTATTTT
TRBV7-2,.,TRBJ2-7,.,CASSQATVDEQYF,TGTGCCAGCAGCCAAGCTACGGTGGACGAGCAGTACTTC
TRBV7-8,.,TRBJ2-5,.,CASSFFSAQETQYF,TGTGCCAGCAGCTTTTTTTCAGCGCAAGAGACCCAGTACTTC
TRBV10-2,.,TRBJ2-7,.,CASSEYGTAYEQYF,TGCGCCAGCAGTGAGTACGGGACCGCCTACGAGCAGTACTTC
TRBV19,.,TRBJ2-1,.,CASSIGPNNEQFF,TGTGCCAGTAGTATCGGGCCAAACAATGAGCAGTTCTTC
TRBV28,.,TRBJ2-1,.,CASSDGASYNEQFF,TGTGCCAGCAGTGACGGGGCATCCTACAATGAGCAGTTCTTC
TRBV7-9,.,TRBJ1-4,.,CASTQGPATNEKLFF,TGTGCCAGCACTCAGGGCCCTGCAACTAATGAAAAACTGTTTTTT